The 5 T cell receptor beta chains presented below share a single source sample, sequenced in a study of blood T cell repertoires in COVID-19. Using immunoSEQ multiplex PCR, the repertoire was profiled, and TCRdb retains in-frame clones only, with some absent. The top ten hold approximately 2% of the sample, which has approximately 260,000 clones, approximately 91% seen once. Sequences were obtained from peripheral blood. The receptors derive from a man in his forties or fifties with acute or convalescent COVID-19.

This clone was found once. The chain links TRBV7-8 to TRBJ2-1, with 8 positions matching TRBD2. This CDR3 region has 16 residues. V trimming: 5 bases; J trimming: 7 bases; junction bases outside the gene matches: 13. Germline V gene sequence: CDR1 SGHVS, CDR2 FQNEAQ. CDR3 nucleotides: TGTGCCAGCAGCCCCCGGGGGGGGCTCGTGGGGAATGAGCAGTTCTTC. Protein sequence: CASSPRGGLVGNEQFF.

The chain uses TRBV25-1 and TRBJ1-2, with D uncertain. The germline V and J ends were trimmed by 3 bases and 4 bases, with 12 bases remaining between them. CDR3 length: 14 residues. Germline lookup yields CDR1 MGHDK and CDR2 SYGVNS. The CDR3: CASSDAGLGYGYTF. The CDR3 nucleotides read TGTGCCAGCAGTGACGCGGGTCTGGGCTATGGCTACACCTTC.

CDR3 region: CASSSGLPGNTIYF. The CDR3 DNA sequence: TGTGCCAGTAGTTCGGGACTTCCGGGAAACACCATATATTTT. The rearrangement uses TRBV19 and TRBJ1-3, with TRBD1 as a possible D gene (5 bases). The germline V gene has CDR1 LNHDA and CDR2 SQIVND (reference sequence). CDR3 size: 14 residues. V was trimmed by 5 bases and J by 4 bases, leaving 12 bases between them. Using reference TRBV19 and TRBJ1-3 for the parts outside the CDR3, the full variable domain is DGGITQSPKYLFRKEGQNVTLSCEQNLNHDAMYWYRQDPGQGLRLIYYSQIVNDFQKGDIAEGYSVSREKKESFPLTVTSAQKNPTAFYLCASSSGLPGNTIYFGEGSWLTVV.

This CDR3 is CASSRTGFNQPQHF. The CDR3 DNA reads as TGTGCCAGCAGCCGGACAGGTTTTAATCAGCCCCAGCATTTT. The chain combines TRBV5-6 with TRBJ1-5; 7 positions agree with TRBD1. J lost 4 bases, V lost 4 bases, and 5 bases had no gene match. The CDR3 runs to 14 residues. In germline, CDR1 is SGHDT, CDR2 YYEEEE.

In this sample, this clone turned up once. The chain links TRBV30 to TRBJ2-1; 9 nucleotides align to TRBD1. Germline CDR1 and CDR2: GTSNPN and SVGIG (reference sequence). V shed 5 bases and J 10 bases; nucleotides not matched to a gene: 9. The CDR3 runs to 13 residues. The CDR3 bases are TGTGCCTGGGGAACAGGGGGCTCTCGGGAGCAGTTCTTC. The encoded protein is CAWGTGGSREQFF.